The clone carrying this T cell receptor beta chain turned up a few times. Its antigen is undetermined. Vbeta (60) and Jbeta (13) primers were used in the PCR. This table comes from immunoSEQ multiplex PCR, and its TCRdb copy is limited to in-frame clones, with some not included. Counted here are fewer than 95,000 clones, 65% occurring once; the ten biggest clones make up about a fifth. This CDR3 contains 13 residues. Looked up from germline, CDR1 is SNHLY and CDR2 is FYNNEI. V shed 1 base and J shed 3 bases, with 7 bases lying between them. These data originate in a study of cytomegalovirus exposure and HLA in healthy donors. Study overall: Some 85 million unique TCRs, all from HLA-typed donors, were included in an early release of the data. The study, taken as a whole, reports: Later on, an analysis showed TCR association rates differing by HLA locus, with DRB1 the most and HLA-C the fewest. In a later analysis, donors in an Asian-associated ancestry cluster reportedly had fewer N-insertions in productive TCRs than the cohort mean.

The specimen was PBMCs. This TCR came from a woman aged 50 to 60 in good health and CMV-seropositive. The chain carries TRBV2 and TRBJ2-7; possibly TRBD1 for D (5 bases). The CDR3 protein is CASSEGTYYEQYF. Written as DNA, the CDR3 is TGTGCCAGCAGTGAAGGGACATACTACGAGCAGTACTTC.